This T cell receptor (beta chain) was identified during a study of blood T cell repertoires in COVID-19 (dated by TCRdb to 2020 to 2021). About the study as a whole: The collaborator samples originated in the United States, Italy and Spain and spanned the acute and convalescent phases of COVID-19. Where available, HLA class I and class II types were taken from metadata supplied by the sample provider and were not determined by assay-based typing. The prospective study material was composed of cDNA or gDNA derived from T cells, B-cell-depleted T cells, or PBMCs. The dataset comprised deeply sampled blood TCRbeta repertoires from subjects exposed to, actively infected with, or recovered from COVID-19. Samples were obtained from the ongoing ImmuneRACE study (first 160 participants) and from roughly 1,300 subjects provided by 6 global collaborators. Nearly every sample came with metadata listing a de-identified subject ID, COVID-19 status, age in years and sex. The repertoires were made available in a free public database intended to serve as a resource for research on the immune response to SARS-CoV-2.

Note on this clone: It has no known antigen specificity. Per-nucleotide qualities are absent, and no much larger clonotype sits a single base away.

What the research found in general, with its limitations: How much clinical and demographic metadata was included differed by source and by participant, and the metadata was provided uncurated.

The trim is 4 bases for V and 2 bases for J, with a gap of 15 bases between the germline ends. CDR1 and CDR2 were assigned from the germline V gene as SGHDT and YYEEEE. From the cysteine up to the phenylalanine, the CDR3 has a length of 15 residues. The sequence is cut down to CDR3 DNA, 45 bases in frame from base 1. TCRbeta CDR3 regions were amplified from genomic DNA using the immunoSEQ Assay, a bias-controlled multiplex PCR. Concerning the study's data processing: Within the assay, amplification of reference gene primers was used to estimate how many nucleated cells each sample contained. To quantify the absolute abundance of each unique TCRbeta CDR3 rearrangement, sequence reads were collapsed and filtered. For each sample, productive Simpson clonality was calculated as the square root of Simpson's diversity index across productive rearrangements. As stored in TCRdb, this immuneACCESS dataset retains in-frame rearrangements with V and J assigned. A fraction of the clones does not appear; measured against another copy, unresolved V genes explain less than half of the discrepancy, and the remainder lacks a known reason. V and J calls and clone size come straight from that table; D and trimming were deduced from the DNA. The sample includes some 240,000 clones, with around 90% observed a single time. The ten largest account for roughly 7.8% of the sample.

A second Seattle source provided samples from volunteer blood donors who had recovered from COVID-19. Each collaborating institution followed its own protocols to collect whole blood in K2EDTA tubes. Collaborator samples were shipped for TCRbeta analysis as frozen whole blood, isolated PBMCs, or DNA extracted from either sample type. The material sequenced was peripheral blood. This chain is built from TRBV5-6 and TRBJ1-2, with no confidently assigned D gene. The sequence derives from a man aged 55 to 70 who had recovered from COVID-19. The DNA sequence is as follows: TGTGCCAGCAGCCCCATGGTAGGCGGGAACTATGGCTACACCTTC. This gives the protein CASSPMVGGNYGYTF. With the portions outside the CDR3 filled from the reference TRBV5-6 and TRBJ1-2 genes, the complete variable region becomes DAGVTQSPTHLIKTRGQQVTLRCSPKSGHDTVSWYQQALGQGPQFIFQYYEEEERQRGNFPDRFSGHQFPNYSSELNVNALLLGDSALYLCASSPMVGGNYGYTFGSGTRLTVV.